These 17 T cell receptor beta chains were sequenced from one sample in a study of shared clonotypes between healthy human individuals. The method was immunoSEQ multiplex PCR; TCRdb's version includes in-frame clones alone and lacks a portion of them. Counted here are over 1.5 million clones, 95% to 99% occurring once; the ten biggest clones make up 0.4% to 0.45%. The specimen sequenced was naive CD4+ T cells sorted from blood. The subset denotes: CD45RA+ positively selected. The source is a man aged 30 to 45 in good health.

The rearrangement links TRBV5-5 to TRBJ2-7; 7 positions match TRBD2. With 1 base clipped from V and 7 bases from J, the junction kept 8 bases outside the gene matches. Germline V CDR1 and CDR2: SGHKS, YYEKEE (reference sequence). The CDR3 sequence is 14 residues long. CDR3 protein: CASSLTGRTEEQYF. The CDR3 DNA follows: TGTGCCAGCAGCTTGACCGGGAGGACTGAGGAGCAGTACTTC.

The rearrangement links TRBV5-1 to TRBJ1-2; 8 bases align to TRBD1. CDR3 size: 14 residues. The V and J ends lost 0 bases and 14 bases, in that order; junction bases with no gene match: 12. Germline V gives CDR1 SGHRS, CDR2 YFSETQ. The DNA of the CDR3 is TGCGCCAGCAGCTTGGCGACAGGGGCCGGATTTCCAACCTTC. It specifies CASSLATGAGFPTF.

Notes on this clone: Other DNA sequences in this sample translate to the same CDR3. The CDR3 loop is CASSQGGGDREYEQYF. The CDR3 DNA reads TGCGCCAGCAGCCAAGGTGGGGGGGACAGGGAGTACGAGCAGTACTTC. The V and J genes are TRBV4-3 and TRBJ2-7, with 9 bases fitting TRBD1. The CDR3 has 16 residues. The junction had 8 bases not matched to a gene; V was cut back by 1 base and J by 4 bases. Germline V lookup: CDR1 LGHNA, CDR2 YSLEER.

This clone was found once. The chain carries TRBV11-2 and TRBJ2-1; 9 bases map to TRBD2. Germline V gene sequence: CDR1 SGHAT, CDR2 FQNNGV. The V and J ends lost 3 bases and 0 bases, in that order; junction bases with no gene match: 3. CDR3 size: 16 residues. The CDR3 is CASSFQAGGSYNEQFF. The CDR3 nucleotides read TGTGCCAGCAGCTTCCAAGCGGGAGGCTCCTACAATGAGCAGTTCTTC.

V gene TRBV15 combines with J gene TRBJ2-1; TRBD1 matches at 8 bases. V dropped 1 base and J dropped 1; count of bases not matched to a gene: 3. There are 16 residues in the CDR3. The germline gives CDR1 LNHNV, CDR2 YYDKDF (reference sequence). The CDR3 sequence is CATSRVWDRSYNEQFF. The CDR3 DNA reads as TGTGCCACCAGCAGAGTCTGGGACAGGTCCTACAATGAGCAGTTCTTC.

V and J are TRBV7-3 and TRBJ2-7; D might be TRBD1 (6 bases). The germline gives CDR1 SGHTA, CDR2 FQGTGA. This CDR3 contains 12 residues. Trimming left V 3 bases short and J 6 bases short, with 9 bases between. CDR3 protein: CASSFPGAEQYF. CDR3 nucleotide sequence: TGTGCCAGCAGCTTCCCAGGGGCCGAGCAGTACTTC.

This chain joins TRBV9 and TRBJ2-1; TRBD1 is a possible D gene (5 bases). Trimming took off 7 bases at V and 0 bases at J, with 11 bases between the two ends. CDR1 SGDLS and CDR2 YYNGEE come from the germline V gene. The CDR3 is 14 residues long. CDR3 in amino acids: CASARQSSYNEQFF. In DNA, the CDR3 is TGTGCCAGCGCTAGACAGAGCTCCTACAATGAGCAGTTCTTC.

This chain connects TRBV15 to TRBJ2-3; D remains ambiguous. V shed 0 bases and J shed 2 bases, with 9 bases lying between them. Germline values: CDR1 LNHNV, CDR2 YYDKDF (reference sequence). This CDR3 comprises 15 residues. The CDR3 here is CATSRDSTATDTQYF. DNA of the CDR3: TGTGCCACCAGCAGAGATTCCACAGCCACAGATACGCAGTATTTT.

This chain uses TRBV7-2 with TRBJ2-6; D may be TRBD2 (6 bases). The V end lost 3 bases, the J end lost 0 bases, and 6 bases lay between the germline ends. Germline values: CDR1 SGHTA, CDR2 FQGNSA. CDR3 length: 15 amino acids. In DNA, the CDR3 is TGTGCCAGCAGCTTCGGGAGCTCTGGGGCCAACGTCCTGACTTTC. It yields the protein CASSFGSSGANVLTF.

The V call is TRBV14, the J call TRBJ2-1, with TRBD1 matching over 7 bases. There are 16 residues in the CDR3. V lost 2 bases, J lost 6 bases, and 10 bases stayed unmatched. Germline loops: CDR1 SGHDN, CDR2 FVKESK. The CDR3: CASSQFTGAASNEQFF. Written as DNA, the CDR3 is TGTGCCAGCAGCCAATTTACAGGGGCGGCCTCCAATGAGCAGTTCTTC.

The chain carries TRBV6-5 and TRBJ1-5; D unclear. Between the trimmed V and J ends, which lost 0 bases and 1 base, there was a span of 7 bases. Per germline, CDR1 MNHEY and CDR2 SVGAGI. The CDR3 sequence is 15 residues long. As DNA, the CDR3 is TGTGCCAGCAGTTACTCGTTACGGAGCAATCAGCCCCAGCATTTT. As protein: CASSYSLRSNQPQHF.

This chain joins TRBV27 and TRBJ2-1; 12 nucleotides agree with TRBD2. After removal of 6 bases from V and 6 bases from J, the junction contained 3 bases not matched to a gene. CDR3 size: 14 residues. Germline V lookup: CDR1 MNHEY, CDR2 SMNVEV (reference sequence). CDR3 sequence reads: CASRLAGGSNEQFF. The CDR3 nucleotides read TGTGCCAGCAGACTAGCGGGAGGAAGCAATGAGCAGTTCTTC.

This clone appeared once. The gene calls are TRBV6-5 and TRBJ2-1; tentatively, D is TRBD1 (6 bases). Trimming took off 6 bases at V and 7 bases at J, with 16 bases between the two ends. Germline assignment: CDR1 MNHEY and CDR2 SVGAGI. The CDR3 totals 14 residues. CDR3: CASSPQGIKNEQFF. In DNA form, the CDR3 reads TGTGCCAGCAGCCCACAGGGAATCAAAAATGAGCAGTTCTTC.

The chain uses TRBV7-2 and TRBJ2-2; TRBD2 might be the D (5 bases). The germline V gene has CDR1 SGHTA and CDR2 FQGNSA. The CDR3 consists of 14 residues. Trimming cost V 2 bases and J 4 bases, with 8 bases left between them. The CDR3 reads CASSLSGFTGELFF. In DNA form, the CDR3 reads TGTGCCAGCAGCTTAAGCGGATTCACCGGGGAGCTGTTTTTT.

As to this clone: Additional DNA sequences in this sample encode the identical CDR3. The V call is TRBV5-1, the J call TRBJ2-7, with 10 bases identical to TRBD2. This CDR3 region has 15 residues. Trimming removed 0 bases from V and 2 bases from J; junction bases left unmatched: 2. The germline V gene has CDR1 SGHRS and CDR2 YFSETQ. CDR3 region: CASSLALAGTYEQYF. For the CDR3, the DNA is TGCGCCAGCAGCTTGGCACTAGCGGGGACCTACGAGCAGTACTTC. The whole variable domain, filled in from reference TRBV5-1 and TRBJ2-7, reads KAGVTQTPRYLIKTRGQQVTLSCSPISGHRSVSWYQQTPGQGLQFLFEYFSETQRNKGNFPGRFSGRQFSNSRSEMNVSTLELGDSALYLCASSLALAGTYEQYFGPGTRLTVT.

The chain carries TRBV9 and TRBJ2-3, with D unclear. This CDR3 spans 13 amino acids. Germline CDR1 is SGDLS and CDR2 is YYNGEE. V shed 4 bases and J shed 0 bases, with 6 bases lying between them. Here the CDR3 reads CASSTQSTDTQYF. The CDR3 nucleotides are TGTGCCAGCAGCACCCAGAGCACAGATACGCAGTATTTT.

The chain combines TRBV2 with TRBJ1-1, with TRBD1 as a possible D gene (5 bases). The V end lost 1 base, the J end lost 0 bases, and 15 bases lay between the germline ends. Looked up from germline, CDR1 is SNHLY and CDR2 is FYNNEI. This CDR3 comprises 17 residues. Here the CDR3 reads CASSEDEGGGMNTEAFF. Written as DNA, the CDR3 is TGTGCCAGCAGTGAAGATGAGGGTGGGGGTATGAACACTGAAGCTTTCTTT.